The 10 T cell receptor beta chains below come from one sample, sequenced in a study of sequential checkpoint blockade in melanoma. Repertoires were generated with immunoSEQ multiplex PCR, while TCRdb's copy carries only in-frame clones and drops some. Here the sample spans 35,000 to 40,000 clones, approximately 30% being singletons. Documented treatment: randomized to nivolumab then ipilimumab (arm A) or the reverse (arm B). This material consisted of tumor tissue (inferred from file names), taken from a patient given nivolumab and ipilimumab in sequence. The origin of the receptors is a human donor with melanoma.

The gene calls are TRBV30 and TRBJ2-1, with 9 bases aligning to TRBD2. The CDR3 loop spans 13 amino acids. CDR1 and CDR2 from the germline V gene are GTSNPN and SVGIG (reference sequence). The V segment lost 0 bases and the J segment 10 bases; nucleotides outside the gene matches: 4. DNA for the CDR3: TGTGCCTGGAGTGTAGCTAGCGGGATGGAGCAGTTCTTC. Amino acid sequence: CAWSVASGMEQFF.

This clone appeared a few times. The chain combines TRBV23-1 with TRBJ2-3, with D tentatively TRBD1 (6 bases). TRBV23-1 is given ORF status, its function remaining uncertain. The CDR3 is 13 amino acids. V was shortened by 6 bases and J by 4 bases, with 11 bases between the two germline ends. CDR3 sequence: CASSLNRADTQYF. CDR3 sequence (DNA): TGCGCCAGCAGCCTAAACAGGGCAGATACGCAGTATTTT.

V is TRBV28 and J is TRBJ1-2, with D maybe TRBD1 (6 bases). The CDR3 runs to 12 residues. Germline V lookup: CDR1 MDHEN, CDR2 SYDVKM. Trimming stripped 6 bases from V and 5 bases from J, with 10 bases between. CDR3 sequence: CASSVGGYGYTF. The CDR3 DNA follows: TGTGCCAGCAGCGTAGGGGGGTATGGCTACACCTTC.

The rearrangement uses TRBV5-1 and TRBJ2-3, with D unclear. The CDR3 has 14 residues. The V end was cut by 3 bases, the J end by 1 base, with 9 bases between. Germline V gives CDR1 SGHRS, CDR2 YFSETQ. Here the CDR3 DNA reads TGCGCCAGCAGCTCCTTCGAGGGCACAGATACGCAGTATTTT. Protein sequence: CASSSFEGTDTQYF. Full variable domain (remainder filled in from reference TRBV5-1 and TRBJ2-3): KAGVTQTPRYLIKTRGQQVTLSCSPISGHRSVSWYQQTPGQGLQFLFEYFSETQRNKGNFPGRFSGRQFSNSRSEMNVSTLELGDSALYLCASSSFEGTDTQYFGPGTRLTVL.

This rearrangement joins TRBV14 to TRBJ2-7; 7 bases match TRBD1. In germline, CDR1 is SGHDN, CDR2 FVKESK. V dropped 3 bases and J dropped 2; count of bases not matched to a gene: 10. The CDR3 consists of 16 residues. CDR3 in amino acids: CASSHYSGTVTYEQYF. CDR3 DNA: TGTGCCAGCAGCCATTATTCCGGGACAGTCACCTACGAGCAGTACTTC.

The J gene is TRBJ1-4, the V gene TRBV30, with a tentative D call TRBD1 (6 bases). V was pared by 2 bases and J by 1 base, with 11 bases between. There are 15 residues in the CDR3. Germline assignment: CDR1 GTSNPN and CDR2 SVGIG (reference sequence). CDR3 bases: TGTGCCTGGAGTACCCCAGGGGAAACTAATGAAAAACTGTTTTTT. Its translation: CAWSTPGETNEKLFF.

The chain uses TRBV6-8 and TRBJ2-1; a possible D gene is TRBD2 (6 bases). CDR1 MNHGY and CDR2 SAAAGT come from the germline V gene. V lost 8 bases and J 7 bases, leaving 18 bases between the germline ends. The CDR3 contains 14 residues. For the CDR3, the DNA is TGTGCCAGCTCCCTCCTAGAGGCGGGGAATGAGCAGTTCTTC. Its translation is CASSLLEAGNEQFF.

The CDR3 sequence: CASSLQGNTEAFF. In DNA form, the CDR3 reads TGTGCCAGCAGTTTACAGGGCAACACTGAAGCTTTCTTT. This sequence joins TRBV28 and TRBJ1-1; maybe TRBD1 (5 bases). CDR3 length equals 13 residues. Trimming cost V 2 bases and J 2 bases, with 6 bases left between them. Germline V gene lookup returns CDR1 MDHEN and CDR2 SYDVKM.

This rearrangement joins TRBV14 to TRBJ2-5; TRBD1 aligns across 8 bases. Germline assignment: CDR1 SGHDN and CDR2 FVKESK. The CDR3 consists of 15 residues. V shed 4 bases and J 5 bases; nucleotides not matched to a gene: 9. CDR3 residues: CASSPGQAWLETQYF. CDR3 DNA sequence: TGTGCCAGCAGCCCGGGACAGGCCTGGCTGGAGACCCAGTACTTC.

The gene calls are TRBV5-1 and TRBJ2-1; 7 bases match TRBD1. CDR3 length: 14 amino acids. Looked up from germline, CDR1 is SGHRS and CDR2 is YFSETQ. The V and J ends lost 5 bases and 6 bases, in that order; junction bases with no gene match: 8. CDR3 nucleotide sequence: TGCGCCAGCAGTAGGGGACAGCAGGGCAATGAGCAGTTCTTC. This encodes CASSRGQQGNEQFF.